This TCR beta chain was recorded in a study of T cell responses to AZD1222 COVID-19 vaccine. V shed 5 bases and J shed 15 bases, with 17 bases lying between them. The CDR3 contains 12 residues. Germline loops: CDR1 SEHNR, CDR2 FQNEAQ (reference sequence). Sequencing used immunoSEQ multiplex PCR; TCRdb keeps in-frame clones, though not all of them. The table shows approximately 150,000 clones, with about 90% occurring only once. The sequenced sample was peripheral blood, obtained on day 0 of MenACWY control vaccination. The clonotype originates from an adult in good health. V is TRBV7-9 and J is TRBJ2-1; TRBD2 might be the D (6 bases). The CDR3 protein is CASSPGRDWWFF. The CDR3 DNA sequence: TGTGCCAGCAGCCCAGGCCGGGACTGGTGGTTCTTC.